The T cell receptor beta chain described here comes from a study of blood T cell repertoires in COVID-19. Study background: PBMCs, B-cell-depleted T cells, or T cells were the source of the cDNA or gDNA that made up the material.

TCRdb's copy holds only in-frame clones and misses some; the assay was immunoSEQ multiplex PCR. This sample carries around 140,000 clones, 80% to 85% of them seen once, and the ten largest clones take under 4.5%. The germline gives CDR1 MGHRA, CDR2 YSYEKL. V was cut by 2 bases and J by 0 bases, with 5 bases left in between. CDR3 length: 15 amino acids. Sequencing input: peripheral blood. The rearrangement uses TRBV4-1 and TRBJ2-6; maybe TRBD1 (5 bases). This TCR was recovered from a woman aged 55-70 years with acute or convalescent COVID-19. This chain's CDR3 is CASSQQGSGANVLTF. The CDR3 DNA is TGCGCCAGCAGCCAACAGGGCTCTGGGGCCAACGTCCTGACTTTC.